This entry lists 27 T cell receptor beta chains sequenced from one sample in a study of blood T cell repertoires in COVID-19. The repertoire was sequenced with immunoSEQ multiplex PCR; TCRdb's copy has only in-frame clones and lacks some. The sample shows around 140,000 clones, about 76% of them seen only once. Sequenced sample: peripheral blood. The source of these receptors is an older woman with active or convalescent COVID-19.

V gene TRBV7-8 combines with J gene TRBJ2-5; the match to TRBD2 covers 10 bases. The CDR3 runs 16 residues. Unmatched junction bases numbered 5, after V lost 2 bases and J lost 2 bases. CDR1 and CDR2 from the germline V gene are SGHVS and FQNEAQ. The CDR3 bases are TGTGCCAGCAGCTTATATCCAGCGGGGGGGCAAGAGACCCAGTACTTC. This encodes CASSLYPAGGQETQYF.

The chain is built from TRBV18 and TRBJ1-6, with TRBD1 identical over 7 bases. Per germline, CDR1 KGHSH and CDR2 LQKENI. This CDR3 has 13 amino acids. V dropped 6 bases and J dropped 8; count of bases not matched to a gene: 4. The CDR3 region is CASSLDRDSPLHF. The CDR3 nucleotides are TGTGCCAGCTCCCTTGACAGGGATTCACCCCTCCACTTT.

V is TRBV24-1 and J is TRBJ2-7; no clear D. Germline lookup yields CDR1 KGHDR and CDR2 SFDVKD. This CDR3 spans 11 amino acids. In nucleotides, the CDR3 is TGCCGCCTGGAGCAGACGTACGAGCAGTACGTC. This encodes CRLEQTYEQYV.

This clone was recorded only once. This chain uses TRBV24-1 with TRBJ1-1; a possible D gene is TRBD1 (5 bases). The CDR3 length is 13 residues. Trimming shortened V by 7 bases and J by 1 base, and 9 bases separated the two germline ends. In germline, CDR1 is KGHDR, CDR2 SFDVKD. The CDR3 DNA reads TGTGCCACCAGACTGACAGAGAACACTGAAGCTTTCTTT. Its translation: CATRLTENTEAFF.

For the CDR3, the DNA is TGTGCCAGTAGTCCCGGAGGGGTTTATGGCTACACCTTC. This codes for CASSPGGVYGYTF. V usage is TRBV19 and J usage is TRBJ1-2; D possibly corresponds to TRBD1 (5 bases). With 5 bases removed from V and 5 bases from J, the gap between germline ends came to 12 bases. Germline V lookup: CDR1 LNHDA, CDR2 SQIVND (reference sequence). There are 13 residues in the CDR3.

The chain couples TRBV6-6 to TRBJ2-7; D ambiguous. The CDR3 length is 13 residues. Germline loops: CDR1 MNHNY, CDR2 SVGAGI (reference sequence). Trimming removed 2 bases from V and 0 bases from J, with 5 bases in between. Written as DNA, the CDR3 is TGTGCCAGCAGTTACGCGAGCTCCTACGAGCAGTACGTC. Translation: CASSYASSYEQYV.

This rearrangement joins TRBV4-3 to TRBJ2-7; the D is unclear. Germline V gene sequence: CDR1 LGHNA, CDR2 YSLEER. CDR3 length: 14 amino acids. V lost 0 bases, J lost 5 bases, and 11 bases lay in between. CDR3 sequence (DNA): TGCGCCAGCAGCCAAGATGGCGAACGGGACGAGCAGTACTTC. Its protein is CASSQDGERDEQYF.

This clone has more than one count but fewer than ten. The V gene is TRBV5-1, the J gene TRBJ1-3; D is uncertain. This CDR3 is 15 amino acids long. Per germline, CDR1 SGHRS and CDR2 YFSETQ. The V end lost 4 bases, the J end lost 0 bases, and 11 bases lay between the germline ends. The CDR3 DNA follows: TGCGCCAGCAGCGTGAGTTCGTACTCTGGAAACACCATATATTTT. This gives the protein CASSVSSYSGNTIYF.

Only a few counts were recorded for this clone. The V gene is TRBV5-1, the J gene TRBJ1-1; 7 positions match TRBD1. V was pared by 1 base and J by 7 bases, with 10 bases of the junction left unmatched. The CDR3 covers 15 residues. The V gene's germline CDR1 is SGHRS and CDR2 YFSETQ. DNA of the CDR3: TGCGCCAGCAGCTTGAGGTCGGGCGGACAGGTTGAAGCTTTCTTT. Encoded protein: CASSLRSGGQVEAFF.

The chain has TRBV21-1 and TRBJ1-2. TRBV21-1 is annotated as a pseudogene. The length of the CDR3 is 15 residues. CDR3 region: CASSTSIHTNYGYTF. The CDR3 DNA follows: TGTGCCAGCAGCACGTCTATCCATACTAACTATGGCTACACCTTC.

The V gene is TRBV12-3 or TRBV12-4, the J gene TRBJ1-1, with D uncertain. Trimming stripped 6 bases from V and 6 bases from J, with 14 bases between. The CDR3 totals 13 residues. In nucleotides, the CDR3 is TGTGCCAGCAGCGCCGAGTCTGTCTCTGAAGCTTTCTTT. Encoded protein: CASSAESVSEAFF.

This rearrangement joins TRBV30 to TRBJ1-4; D is perhaps TRBD1 (6 bases). Germline CDR1 reads GTSNPN; CDR2 reads SVGIG (reference sequence). This CDR3 comprises 14 residues. Trimming removed 4 bases at V and 1 base at J, with 10 bases between. CDR3 nucleotide sequence: TGTGCCTGGAAAAGGGGGGGAACTAATGAAAAACTGTTTTTT. It codes for CAWKRGGTNEKLFF.

The chain combines TRBV6-1 with TRBJ1-5; D perhaps matches TRBD1 (6 bases). The ends were cut back, 1 base at V and 9 bases at J, with 19 bases in the middle. CDR1 and CDR2 (germline): MNHNS, SASEGT. CDR3 length equals 16 residues. This CDR3 is CASSEGFGTPPWPQHF. For the CDR3, the DNA is TGTGCCAGCAGTGAAGGATTTGGGACACCCCCCTGGCCCCAGCATTTT.

The J gene is TRBJ1-4, the V gene TRBV2; the match to TRBD1 covers 7 bases. The germline V gene encodes CDR1 SNHLY and CDR2 FYNNEI. The CDR3 has 16 residues. With V trimmed by 1 base and J by 4 bases, 6 bases remained unmatched. The CDR3 reads CASSEGGDRYNEKLFF. DNA for the CDR3: TGTGCCAGCAGTGAAGGGGGGGACAGATATAATGAAAAACTGTTTTTT. Together with reference TRBV2 and TRBJ1-4, the CDR3 gives the full variable domain: EPEVTQTPSHQVTQMGQEVILRCVPISNHLYFYWYRQILGQKVEFLVSFYNNEISEKSEIFDDQFSVERPDGSNFTLKIRSTKLEDSAMYFCASSEGGDRYNEKLFFGSGTQLSVL.

V is TRBV28 and J is TRBJ2-1, with TRBD2 as a possible D gene (6 bases). Germline values: CDR1 MDHEN, CDR2 SYDVKM. V shed 6 bases and J shed 10 bases, with 16 bases lying between them. This CDR3 contains 13 residues. CDR3 DNA: TGTGCCAGCAGCCGATCAGGGACTTCGGAGCAGTTCTTC. Translating gives CASSRSGTSEQFF.

V is TRBV11-2 and J is TRBJ2-3; TRBD1 agrees at 8 bases. Germline V gene lookup returns CDR1 SGHAT and CDR2 FQNNGV. This CDR3 is built from 15 residues. V dropped 5 bases and J dropped 2; count of bases not matched to a gene: 6. The CDR3, as DNA: TGTGCCAGCAGCCCTTGGACAGGGAACACAGATACGCAGTATTTT. It encodes CASSPWTGNTDTQYF. The full variable domain, its missing parts supplied by reference TRBV11-2 and TRBJ2-3, is EAGVAQSPRYKIIEKRQSVAFWCNPISGHATLYWYQQILGQGPKLLIQFQNNGVVDDSQLPKDRFSAERLKGVDSTLKIQPAKLEDSAVYLCASSPWTGNTDTQYFGPGTRLTVL.

The chain is built from TRBV5-1 and TRBJ2-7, with D maybe TRBD2 (6 bases). V dropped 2 bases and J dropped 3 bases, with 15 bases sitting between them. Germline loops: CDR1 SGHRS, CDR2 YFSETQ. The CDR3 is made up of 15 amino acids. The CDR3 sequence is CASSLVGGMYYEQYF. CDR3 in DNA: TGCGCCAGCAGCTTAGTCGGCGGGATGTACTACGAGCAGTACTTC.

The genes are TRBV7-9 and TRBJ2-1, with 10 positions matching TRBD1. From germline, CDR1 is SEHNR and CDR2 FQNEAQ (reference sequence). This CDR3 region has 16 residues. Trimming at V came to 5 bases and at J to 9 bases, leaving 13 bases not matched to a gene. The CDR3 sequence: CASSPFGTGVSREQFF. The CDR3 coding sequence is TGTGCCAGCAGCCCTTTTGGGACAGGGGTCTCCCGTGAGCAGTTCTTC.

J is TRBJ1-6 and V is TRBV28, with 10 nucleotides matching TRBD1. CDR3 size: 15 residues. Germline values: CDR1 MDHEN, CDR2 SYDVKM. After removal of 4 bases from V and 8 bases from J, the junction contained 5 bases not matched to a gene. DNA for the CDR3: TGTGCCAGCAGTTCTATGGGACAGGGGTATTCACCCCTCCACTTT. Translated: CASSSMGQGYSPLHF.

The chain has TRBV23-1 and TRBJ2-3, with 7 bases identical to TRBD1. TRBV23-1 is an ORF; its function is uncertain. CDR3 size: 15 residues. V shed 3 bases, J shed 6 bases, and the junction held 9 bases outside the gene matches. The CDR3 DNA is TGCGCCAGCAGTCATTCGCGCGACAGGGTGGATACGCAGTATTTT. This translates into CASSHSRDRVDTQYF.

The rearrangement links TRBV6-5 to TRBJ2-2; 8 bases fit TRBD2. The germline V gene encodes CDR1 MNHEY and CDR2 SVGAGI. With V trimmed by 5 bases and J by 1 base, 0 bases remained unmatched. This CDR3 comprises 14 residues. The CDR3 coding sequence is TGTGCCAGCAGTCTAGCGGGGAACACCGGGGAGCTGTTTTTT. It codes for CASSLAGNTGELFF.

The rearrangement uses TRBV3-1 (or the pseudogene TRBV3-2) and TRBJ1-6; tentatively, D is TRBD1 (6 bases). CDR3 length: 16 residues. CDR1 LGHDT and CDR2 YNNKEL come from the germline V gene (reference sequence). Trimming cost V 4 bases and J 5 bases, with 15 bases left between them. The CDR3 nucleotides read TGTGCCAGCAGCCCCGGACAGCGCACCAATAATTCACCCCTCCACTTT. Protein product: CASSPGQRTNNSPLHF.

The gene calls are TRBV7-2 and TRBJ1-4; 7 nucleotides align to TRBD1. V shed 6 bases, J shed 4 bases, and the junction held 5 bases outside the gene matches. This CDR3 has 14 amino acids. Germline values: CDR1 SGHTA, CDR2 FQGNSA. The DNA for the CDR3 is TGTGCCAGCAGGCCCGGGACAGTTAATGAAAAACTGTTTTTT. It codes for CASRPGTVNEKLFF.

The rearrangement links TRBV29-1 to TRBJ1-1; 8 bases match TRBD1. The CDR3 consists of 14 residues. Germline CDR1 and CDR2: SQVTM and ANQGSEA. The J segment lost 5 bases and the V segment lost 4 bases, leaving 9 bases of the junction unmatched. CDR3 bases: TGCAGCGTTGGATCAGGGGGCGCGGGAACTGAAGCTTTCTTT. It translates to CSVGSGGAGTEAFF.

The rearrangement uses TRBV6-1 and TRBJ1-4, with unresolved D. V was clipped by 2 bases and J by 8 bases, with 9 bases between them. There are 13 residues in the CDR3. The V gene's germline CDR1 is MNHNS and CDR2 SASEGT. CDR3 bases: TGTGCCAGCAGTGAATATCCGAGGGAAAAACTGTTTTTT. Translation: CASSEYPREKLFF.

V is TRBV15 and J is TRBJ2-1, with TRBD2 identical over 8 bases. The CDR3 sequence is 15 residues long. In germline, CDR1 is LNHNV, CDR2 YYDKDF (reference sequence). Unmatched junction bases numbered 7, after V lost 5 bases and J lost 4 bases. The DNA of the CDR3 is TGTGCCACCAGCGCGGGGCGGGAGGCGTACAATGAGCAGTTCTTC. Translating gives CATSAGREAYNEQFF.

This clone was observed a single time. V and J are TRBV2 and TRBJ2-5, with D possibly TRBD2 on 6 matching bases. The ends were cut back, 5 bases at V and 7 bases at J, with 20 bases in the middle. CDR3 size: 15 residues. CDR1 is SNHLY, CDR2 FYNNEI, per germline. The DNA for the CDR3 is TGTGCCAGCAGTAACAGCATAGGGGAGGTGGGGACCCAGTACTTC. Amino acid sequence: CASSNSIGEVGTQYF.